This T cell receptor beta chain was recorded in a study of beta chain features in type 1 diabetes. General study results and limits: Significant though moderate, a shortening of TCRB CDR3s appeared in all four CD4+ subsets of Type 1 diabetes patients.

CDR1 and CDR2 from the germline V gene are SQVTM and ANQGSEA. Trimming took 6 bases from V and 4 from J; bases not matched to a gene: 3. CDR3 length: 13 amino acids. This clone was counted only a few times. Its cognate antigen is unknown. Expressed TCRB transcripts were sequenced because the isolated RNA had all been reverse transcribed beforehand. Some clones are missing from TCRdb's copy, which holds only in-frame ones; the method was immunoSEQ multiplex PCR. The sample has 250,000 to 300,000 clones, approximately 25% seen once. The source is a woman aged 25-40 years with type 1 diabetes. Sequenced input: naive CD4+ T cells from blood. The V call is TRBV29-1, the J call TRBJ2-5, with 12 bases aligning to TRBD2. CDR3 nucleotide sequence: TGCAGCGTCTGGACTAGCGGGACAGAGACCCAGTACTTC. Its translation: CSVWTSGTETQYF.